The 10 T cell receptor beta chains presented below share a single source sample, sequenced in a study of OX40 agonist ivuxolimab in advanced cancers. Measured with immunoSEQ multiplex PCR; TCRdb has only the in-frame clones, and not every one. This sample has about 150,000 clones, with roughly 94% found just once. The specimen comprised CD4+ or CD8+ T cells sorted from blood, sampled in a trial of the OX40 agonist ivuxolimab. The source of these receptors is an adult with an advanced solid tumor such as melanoma, head and neck, liver or kidney cancer.

This chain connects TRBV28 to TRBJ1-1, with 9 bases lining up with TRBD1. Trimming took 4 bases from V and 6 from J; bases not matched to a gene: 15. The CDR3 length is 17 residues. Germline V gene lookup returns CDR1 MDHEN and CDR2 SYDVKM. In nucleotides, the CDR3 is TGTGCCAGCAGTTCGGCCTCCGGGACAGGGTTATTCGCTGAAGCTTTCTTT. Translating it yields CASSSASGTGLFAEAFF.

The chain joins TRBV7-2 to TRBJ2-7; 9 nucleotides match TRBD2. CDR3 length equals 13 residues. The germline CDR1 and CDR2 sequences are SGHTA and FQGNSA. V shed 4 bases, J shed 3 bases, and the junction held 1 base outside the gene matches. The CDR3 region is CASSSTSGYEQYF. The CDR3 DNA reads TGTGCCAGCAGCTCGACTAGCGGCTACGAGCAGTACTTC.

This chain connects TRBV10-3 to TRBJ1-3; maybe TRBD1 (5 bases). With 8 bases removed from V and 0 bases from J, the gap between germline ends came to 17 bases. In germline, CDR1 is ENHRY, CDR2 SYGVKD. The CDR3 is made up of 16 amino acids. CDR3 protein: CAIETKQESSGNTIYF. CDR3 nucleotide sequence: TGTGCCATCGAAACTAAACAGGAGAGCTCTGGAAACACCATATATTTT.

As concerns this clone: This CDR3 fails to terminate in the conserved phenylalanine or tryptophan, so it likely reflects a read error. The DNA is omitted, as the CDR3 cannot be located on it reliably, and the CDR3 follows TCRdb's listing. The J gene is TRBJ1-1, the V gene TRBV11-2; no DNA check was done on the table's D call, TRBD1. The germline V gene encodes CDR1 SGHAT and CDR2 FQNNGV. The CDR3 has 9 residues if both end residues are counted. CDR3 sequence reads: CASSSQLGQ.

The CDR3 protein is CASSPRDGYYGYTF. For the CDR3, the DNA is TGTGCCAGCAGCCCCCGGGACGGGTACTATGGCTACACCTTC. The chain is built from TRBV7-2 and TRBJ1-2, with a tentative D call TRBD1 (5 bases). This CDR3 has 14 amino acids. Trimming took 5 bases from V and 3 from J, leaving 13 bases between them. Germline lookup yields CDR1 SGHTA and CDR2 FQGNSA.

Here the CDR3 DNA reads TGTGCCAGCAGCGTCGAGGAGGCTGGGACAAGCGGCAAACTGTTTTTT. It translates to CASSVEEAGTSGKLFF. This rearrangement joins TRBV9 to TRBJ1-4; D is perhaps TRBD1 (6 bases). CDR1 is SGDLS, CDR2 YYNGEE, per germline. V was cut by 2 bases and J by 11 bases, with 22 bases left in between. The CDR3 runs to 16 residues.

V usage is TRBV27 and J usage is TRBJ2-7; 8 bases align to TRBD2. The trim removed 10 bases at V and 2 bases at J, leaving 10 bases unmatched. This CDR3 contains 14 residues. Germline CDR1 and CDR2: MNHEY and SMNVEV (reference sequence). In DNA, the CDR3 is TGTGCCACCAGAAGTAGCGGGACGGCCTACGAGCAGTACTTC. As protein: CATRSSGTAYEQYF.

The chain links TRBV2 to TRBJ1-5; D call uncertain. The CDR3 is 14 amino acids. Trimming pared 2 bases from V and 4 bases from J, leaving 9 bases between. The germline CDR1 and CDR2 sequences are SNHLY and FYNNEI. CDR3 bases: TGTGCCAGCAGTGAATGGGAAGATAATCAGCCCCAGCATTTT. Its translation: CASSEWEDNQPQHF.

V and J are TRBV11-2 and TRBJ2-2, with 10 bases lining up with TRBD1. Trimming at V came to 5 bases and at J to 1 base, leaving 13 bases not matched to a gene. CDR1 and CDR2 (germline): SGHAT, FQNNGV. The CDR3 is 19 amino acids. The CDR3 spells CASSHYRQGAVQNTGELFF. The CDR3 nucleotides are TGTGCCAGCAGCCACTACCGACAGGGGGCGGTACAGAACACCGGGGAGCTGTTTTTT. Looking up the rest from reference TRBV11-2 and TRBJ2-2 gives the full variable domain: EAGVAQSPRYKIIEKRQSVAFWCNPISGHATLYWYQQILGQGPKLLIQFQNNGVVDDSQLPKDRFSAERLKGVDSTLKIQPAKLEDSAVYLCASSHYRQGAVQNTGELFFGEGSRLTVL.

This chain uses TRBV7-9 with TRBJ1-1; D is unresolved. Germline V gives CDR1 SEHNR, CDR2 FQNEAQ (reference sequence). Deletions cut 5 bases from V and 1 base from J, with 11 bases between. This CDR3 comprises 14 residues. The CDR3 region is CASSPFDGNTEAFF. The DNA for the CDR3 is TGTGCCAGCAGCCCCTTTGACGGGAACACTGAAGCTTTCTTT.